These 11 T cell receptor beta chains were sequenced from one sample in a study of blood T cell repertoires in COVID-19. The data were produced by immunoSEQ multiplex PCR, yet TCRdb's version contains in-frame clones alone and is incomplete. The sample contains more than 300,000 clones, over 80% of which appear only once. The sequenced sample consisted of PBMCs or T cells enriched from blood (not recorded which). These receptors were obtained from a woman between 50 and 59 years old who had recovered from COVID-19.

V is TRBV7-9 and J is TRBJ2-3, with D hard to call. The V end lost 0 bases, the J end lost 1 base, and 8 bases lay between the germline ends. CDR1 is SEHNR, CDR2 FQNEAQ, per germline (reference sequence). This CDR3 is 15 amino acids long. Here the CDR3 reads CASSLAAARTDTQYF. In DNA form, the CDR3 reads TGTGCCAGCAGCTTAGCGGCGGCTCGCACAGATACGCAGTATTTT. The full variable domain, its missing parts supplied by reference TRBV7-9 and TRBJ2-3, is DTGVSQNPRHKITKRGQNVTFRCDPISEHNRLYWYRQTLGQGPEFLTYFQNEAQLEKSRLLSDRFSAERPKGSFSTLEIQRTEQGDSAMYLCASSLAAARTDTQYFGPGTRLTVL.

This chain links TRBV30 with TRBJ1-3, with unresolved D. CDR1 is GTSNPN, CDR2 SVGIG, per germline (reference sequence). V was trimmed by 4 bases and J by 4 bases, leaving 11 bases between them. The CDR3 sequence is 13 residues long. This CDR3 is CAWMATFGNTIYF. The CDR3 nucleotides read TGTGCCTGGATGGCGACATTCGGAAACACCATATATTTT.

CDR3 coding DNA: TGTGCCAGCAGCCAAGATTGGGGGCCTAACTATGGCTACACCTTC. It encodes CASSQDWGPNYGYTF. The rearrangement links TRBV3-1 (or the pseudogene TRBV3-2) to TRBJ1-2, with a tentative D call TRBD1 (6 bases). Trimming removed 0 bases from V and 0 bases from J, with 8 bases in between. There are 15 residues in the CDR3. CDR1 and CDR2 from the germline V gene are LGHDT and YNNKEL (reference sequence).

The V call is TRBV18, the J call TRBJ2-2; 10 bases agree with TRBD2. The CDR3 consists of 17 residues. V shed 3 bases, J shed 0 bases, and the junction held 4 bases outside the gene matches. The germline gives CDR1 KGHSH, CDR2 LQKENI. The CDR3 is CASSPGTSGTNTGELFF. The CDR3 nucleotides are TGTGCCAGCTCACCTGGAACTAGCGGGACGAACACCGGGGAGCTGTTTTTT. The full variable domain, completed using reference TRBV18 and TRBJ2-2, is NAGVMQNPRHLVRRRGQEARLRCSPMKGHSHVYWYRQLPEEGLKFMVYLQKENIIDESGMPKERFSAEFPKEGPSILRIQQVVRGDSAAYFCASSPGTSGTNTGELFFGEGSRLTVL.

The chain joins TRBV30 to TRBJ2-3; D is perhaps TRBD2 (6 bases). In germline, CDR1 is GTSNPN, CDR2 SVGIG (reference sequence). CDR3 length equals 15 residues. The V end was cut by 3 bases, the J end by 1 base, with 14 bases between. In nucleotides, the CDR3 is TGTGCCTGGAGCGCGGGACCGCGAGGCACAGATACGCAGTATTTT. Residues: CAWSAGPRGTDTQYF.

In regard to this clone: Other nucleotide sequences in the sample specify the same CDR3. This chain uses TRBV6-4 with TRBJ1-1; D gene ambiguous. The CDR3 covers 14 residues. V lost 0 bases to trimming and J lost 2 bases, with 7 bases between them. The germline CDR1 and CDR2 sequences are MRHNA and SNTAGT. This CDR3 is CASSDSPGNTEAFF. In DNA form, the CDR3 reads TGTGCCAGCAGTGACTCGCCGGGTAACACTGAAGCTTTCTTT.

This rearrangement joins TRBV7-2 to TRBJ2-2; D not resolved. CDR1 is SGHTA, CDR2 FQGNSA, per germline. Trimming took 5 bases from V and 6 from J, leaving 4 bases between them. This CDR3 has 11 amino acids. The CDR3, as DNA: TGTGCCAGCAGCCCCGCCGGGGAGCTGTTTTTT. It translates to CASSPAGELFF.

This clone was detected many times. The V and J genes are TRBV6-2 or TRBV6-3 and TRBJ2-7; 9 nucleotides match TRBD1. CDR1 is MNHEY and CDR2 is SVGEGT in the germline V gene. Trimming removed 2 bases from V and 4 bases from J; junction bases left unmatched: 3. This CDR3 contains 14 residues. The CDR3 here is CASSYGTGYYEQYF. For the CDR3, the DNA is TGTGCCAGCAGTTACGGGACAGGGTATTACGAGCAGTACTTC.

This chain connects TRBV7-2 to TRBJ1-5; 8 nucleotides align to TRBD1. V lost 5 bases to trimming and J lost 4 bases; unmatched junction nucleotides: 4. Germline values: CDR1 SGHTA, CDR2 FQGNSA. The CDR3 consists of 14 residues. The CDR3, as DNA: TGTGCCAGCAGCCCACAGGGGGAAAATCAGCCCCAGCATTTT. Translated: CASSPQGENQPQHF.

V and J are TRBV6-2 or TRBV6-3 and TRBJ1-1; D is ambiguous. The V gene lost 7 bases and the J gene lost 0 bases, with 18 bases spanning the gap. The CDR3 loop spans 16 amino acids. Germline assignment: CDR1 MNHEY and CDR2 SVGEGT. This CDR3 reads CASTPVQPRLNTEAFF. The DNA of the CDR3 is TGTGCCAGCACCCCGGTCCAACCACGGTTGAACACTGAAGCTTTCTTT.

The chain couples TRBV19 to TRBJ1-5; 7 bases agree with TRBD1. Germline V gene lookup returns CDR1 LNHDA and CDR2 SQIVND (reference sequence). CDR3 size: 13 residues. V dropped 6 bases and J dropped 2; count of bases not matched to a gene: 1. CDR3 bases: TGTGCCAGTAGAGGGACAGGCAATCAGCCCCAGCATTTT. It encodes CASRGTGNQPQHF. The full variable domain, with the rest looked up from reference TRBV19 and TRBJ1-5, is DGGITQSPKYLFRKEGQNVTLSCEQNLNHDAMYWYRQDPGQGLRLIYYSQIVNDFQKGDIAEGYSVSREKKESFPLTVTSAQKNPTAFYLCASRGTGNQPQHFGDGTRLSIL.